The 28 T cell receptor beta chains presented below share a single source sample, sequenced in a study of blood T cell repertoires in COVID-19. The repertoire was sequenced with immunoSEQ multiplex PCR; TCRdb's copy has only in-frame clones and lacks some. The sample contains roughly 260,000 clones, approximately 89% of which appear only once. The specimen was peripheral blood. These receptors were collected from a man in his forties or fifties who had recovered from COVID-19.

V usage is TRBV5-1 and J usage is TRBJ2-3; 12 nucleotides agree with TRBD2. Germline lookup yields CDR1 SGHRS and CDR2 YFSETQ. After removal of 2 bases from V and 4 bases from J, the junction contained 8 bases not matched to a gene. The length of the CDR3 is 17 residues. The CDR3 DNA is TGCGCCAGCAGCTTAAACCGACTAGCGGGAGCTCCAGATACGCAGTATTTT. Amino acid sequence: CASSLNRLAGAPDTQYF.

The CDR3 loop is CATISNRGRAFF. CDR3 in DNA: TGTGCCACCATTAGTAACAGGGGGCGGGCTTTCTTT. The gene calls are TRBV7-9 and TRBJ1-1; 9 bases match TRBD1. Germline V gene data show CDR1 as SEHNR and CDR2 as FQNEAQ (reference sequence). Germline trimming cut 10 bases from V and 11 bases from J; bases unmatched to any gene: 11. This CDR3 region has 12 residues.

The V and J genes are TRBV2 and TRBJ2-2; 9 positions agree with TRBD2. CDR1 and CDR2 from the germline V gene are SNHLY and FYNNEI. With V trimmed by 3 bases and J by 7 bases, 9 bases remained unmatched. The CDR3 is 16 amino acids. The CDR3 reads CASSEGIAGESGELFF. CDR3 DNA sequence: TGTGCCAGCAGTGAGGGTATAGCGGGGGAAAGCGGGGAGCTGTTTTTT.

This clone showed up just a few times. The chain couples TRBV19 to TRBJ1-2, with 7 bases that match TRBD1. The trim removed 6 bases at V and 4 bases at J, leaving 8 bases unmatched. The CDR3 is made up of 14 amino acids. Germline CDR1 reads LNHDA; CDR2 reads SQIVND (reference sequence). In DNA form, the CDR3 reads TGTGCCAGTAGATCAACGGACAGGAGCTATGGCTACACCTTC. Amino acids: CASRSTDRSYGYTF.

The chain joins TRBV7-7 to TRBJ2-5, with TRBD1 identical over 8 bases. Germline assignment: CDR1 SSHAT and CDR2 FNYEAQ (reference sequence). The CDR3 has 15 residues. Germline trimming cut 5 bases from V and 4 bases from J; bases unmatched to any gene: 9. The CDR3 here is CASSRSDRGGETQYF. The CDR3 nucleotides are TGTGCCAGCAGCCGCTCCGACAGGGGAGGAGAGACCCAGTACTTC.

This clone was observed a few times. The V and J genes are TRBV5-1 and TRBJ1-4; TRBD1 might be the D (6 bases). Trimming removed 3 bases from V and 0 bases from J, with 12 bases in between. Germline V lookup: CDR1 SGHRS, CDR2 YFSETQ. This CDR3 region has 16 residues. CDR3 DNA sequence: TGCGCCAGCAGCTCCCAGACAGGATCAACTAATGAAAAACTGTTTTTT. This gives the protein CASSSQTGSTNEKLFF. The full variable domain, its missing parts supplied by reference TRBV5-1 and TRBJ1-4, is KAGVTQTPRYLIKTRGQQVTLSCSPISGHRSVSWYQQTPGQGLQFLFEYFSETQRNKGNFPGRFSGRQFSNSRSEMNVSTLELGDSALYLCASSSQTGSTNEKLFFGSGTQLSVL.

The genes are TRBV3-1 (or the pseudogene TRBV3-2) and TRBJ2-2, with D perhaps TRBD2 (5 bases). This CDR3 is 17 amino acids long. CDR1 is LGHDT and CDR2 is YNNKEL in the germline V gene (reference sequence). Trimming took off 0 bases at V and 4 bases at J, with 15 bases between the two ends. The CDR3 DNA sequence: TGTGCCAGCAGCCAAGAAGGAGGCGGTTCGGGCACCGGGGAGCTGTTTTTT. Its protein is CASSQEGGGSGTGELFF.

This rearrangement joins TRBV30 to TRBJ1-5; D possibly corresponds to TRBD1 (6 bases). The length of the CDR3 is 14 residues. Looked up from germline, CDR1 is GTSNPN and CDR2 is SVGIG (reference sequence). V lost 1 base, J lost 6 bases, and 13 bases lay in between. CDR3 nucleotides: TGTGCCTGGAGTGCCCGACAGGTCGGTCAGCCCCAGCATTTT. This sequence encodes CAWSARQVGQPQHF.

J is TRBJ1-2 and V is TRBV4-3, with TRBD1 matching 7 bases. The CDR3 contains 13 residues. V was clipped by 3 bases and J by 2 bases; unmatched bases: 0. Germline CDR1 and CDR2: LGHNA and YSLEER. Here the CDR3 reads CASSQTGNYGYTF. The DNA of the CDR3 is TGCGCCAGCAGCCAGACAGGGAACTATGGCTACACCTTC.

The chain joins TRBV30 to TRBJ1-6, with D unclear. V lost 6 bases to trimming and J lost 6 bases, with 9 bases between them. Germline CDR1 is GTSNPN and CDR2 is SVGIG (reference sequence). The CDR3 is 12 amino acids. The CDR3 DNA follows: TGTGCCTGCGGGAGATCTAATTCACCCCTCCACTTT. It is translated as CACGRSNSPLHF. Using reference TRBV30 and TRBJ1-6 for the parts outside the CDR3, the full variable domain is SQTIHQWPATLVQPVGSPLSLECTVEGTSNPNLYWYRQAAGRGLQLLFYSVGIGQISSEVPQNLSASRPQDRQFILSSKKLLLSDSGFYLCACGRSNSPLHFGNGTRLTVT.

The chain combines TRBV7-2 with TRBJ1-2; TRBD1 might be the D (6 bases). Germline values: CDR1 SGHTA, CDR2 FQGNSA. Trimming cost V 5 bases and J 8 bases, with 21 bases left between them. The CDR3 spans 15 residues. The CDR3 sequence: CASSPHGTSEGGYTF. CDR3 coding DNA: TGTGCCAGCAGCCCGCATGGGACATCAGAGGGCGGCTACACCTTC.

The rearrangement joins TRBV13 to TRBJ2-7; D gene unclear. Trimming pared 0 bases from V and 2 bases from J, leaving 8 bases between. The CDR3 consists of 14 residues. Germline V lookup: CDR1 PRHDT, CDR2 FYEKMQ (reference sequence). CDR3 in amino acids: CASSLGQATYEQYF. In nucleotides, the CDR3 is TGTGCCAGCAGCTTAGGGCAGGCCACCTACGAGCAGTACTTC.

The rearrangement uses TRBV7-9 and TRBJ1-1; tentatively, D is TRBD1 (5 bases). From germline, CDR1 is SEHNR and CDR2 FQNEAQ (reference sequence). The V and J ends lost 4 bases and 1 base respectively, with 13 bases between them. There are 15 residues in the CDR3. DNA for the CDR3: TGTGCCAGCAGCTCACCGGGACTTTGGAACACTGAAGCTTTCTTT. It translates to CASSSPGLWNTEAFF.

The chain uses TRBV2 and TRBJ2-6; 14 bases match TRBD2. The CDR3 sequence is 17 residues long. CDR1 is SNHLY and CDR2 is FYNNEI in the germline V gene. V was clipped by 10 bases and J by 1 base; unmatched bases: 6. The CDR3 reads CATEGLAGASGANVLTF. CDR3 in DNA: TGTGCCACCGAGGGACTAGCGGGAGCGTCTGGGGCCAACGTCCTGACTTTC.

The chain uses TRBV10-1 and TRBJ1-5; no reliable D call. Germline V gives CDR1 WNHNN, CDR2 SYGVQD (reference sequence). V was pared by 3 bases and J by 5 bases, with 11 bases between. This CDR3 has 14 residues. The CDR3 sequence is CASSESGRDQPQHF. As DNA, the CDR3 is TGCGCCAGCAGTGAATCGGGGAGGGATCAGCCCCAGCATTTT.

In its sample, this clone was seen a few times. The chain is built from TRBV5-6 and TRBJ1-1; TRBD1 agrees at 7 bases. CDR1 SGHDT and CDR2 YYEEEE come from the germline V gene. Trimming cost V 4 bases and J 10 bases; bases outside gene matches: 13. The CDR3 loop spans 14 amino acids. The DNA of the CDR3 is TGTGCCAGCAGCGTACTCCAGGGGGTACCTTTAGCTTTCTTT. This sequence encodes CASSVLQGVPLAFF.

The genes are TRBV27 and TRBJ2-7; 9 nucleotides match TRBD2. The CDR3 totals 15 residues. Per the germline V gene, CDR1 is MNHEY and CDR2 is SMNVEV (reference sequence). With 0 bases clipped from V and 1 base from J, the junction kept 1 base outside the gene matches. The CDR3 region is CASSLSSGRSYEQYF. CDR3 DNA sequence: TGTGCCAGCAGTTTATCTAGCGGGAGATCCTACGAGCAGTACTTC.

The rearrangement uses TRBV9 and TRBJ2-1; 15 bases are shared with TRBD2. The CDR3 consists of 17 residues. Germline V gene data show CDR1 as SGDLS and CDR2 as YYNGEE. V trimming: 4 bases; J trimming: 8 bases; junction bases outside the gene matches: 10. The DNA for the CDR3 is TGTGCCAGCAGCCCTTGGACTAGCGGGGGGGCCAGACATGAGCAGTTCTTC. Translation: CASSPWTSGGARHEQFF.

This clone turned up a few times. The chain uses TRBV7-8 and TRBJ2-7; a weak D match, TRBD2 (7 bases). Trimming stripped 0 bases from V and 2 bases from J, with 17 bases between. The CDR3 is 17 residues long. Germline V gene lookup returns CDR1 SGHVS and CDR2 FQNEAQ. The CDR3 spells CASSLAVGGQIPYEQYF. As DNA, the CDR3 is TGTGCCAGCAGCTTAGCTGTGGGGGGGCAGATCCCCTACGAGCAGTACTTC.

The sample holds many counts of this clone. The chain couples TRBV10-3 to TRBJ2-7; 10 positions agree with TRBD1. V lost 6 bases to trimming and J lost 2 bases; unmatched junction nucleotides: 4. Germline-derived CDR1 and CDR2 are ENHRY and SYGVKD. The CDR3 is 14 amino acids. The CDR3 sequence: CAIRGQGGPYEQYF. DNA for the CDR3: TGTGCCATCAGAGGACAGGGGGGGCCCTACGAGCAGTACTTC.

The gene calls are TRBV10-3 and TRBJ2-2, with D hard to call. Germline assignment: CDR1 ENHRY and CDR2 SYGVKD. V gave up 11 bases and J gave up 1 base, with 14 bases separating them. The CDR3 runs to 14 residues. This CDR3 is CAAQRGQNTGELFF. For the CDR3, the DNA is TGTGCCGCCCAACGTGGGCAGAACACCGGGGAGCTGTTTTTT.

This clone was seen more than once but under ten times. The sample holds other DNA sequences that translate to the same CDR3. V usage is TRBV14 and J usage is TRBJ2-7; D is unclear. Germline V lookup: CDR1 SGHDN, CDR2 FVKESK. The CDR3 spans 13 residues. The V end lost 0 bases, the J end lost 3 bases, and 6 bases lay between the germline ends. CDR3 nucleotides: TGTGCCAGCAGCCAAGATTCGGTCTACGAGCAGTACTTC. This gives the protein CASSQDSVYEQYF.

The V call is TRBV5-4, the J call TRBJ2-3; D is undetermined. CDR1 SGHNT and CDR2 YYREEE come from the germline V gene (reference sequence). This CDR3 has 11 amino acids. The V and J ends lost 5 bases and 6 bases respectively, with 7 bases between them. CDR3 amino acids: CASRSADTQYF. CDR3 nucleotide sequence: TGTGCCAGCAGATCAGCGGATACGCAGTATTTT.

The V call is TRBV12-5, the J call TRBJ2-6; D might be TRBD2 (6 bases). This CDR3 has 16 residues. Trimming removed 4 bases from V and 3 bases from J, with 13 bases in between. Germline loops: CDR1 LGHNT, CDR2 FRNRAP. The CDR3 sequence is CASGSPGGLGANVLTF. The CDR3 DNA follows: TGTGCTAGTGGTTCCCCCGGGGGACTTGGGGCCAACGTCCTGACTTTC.

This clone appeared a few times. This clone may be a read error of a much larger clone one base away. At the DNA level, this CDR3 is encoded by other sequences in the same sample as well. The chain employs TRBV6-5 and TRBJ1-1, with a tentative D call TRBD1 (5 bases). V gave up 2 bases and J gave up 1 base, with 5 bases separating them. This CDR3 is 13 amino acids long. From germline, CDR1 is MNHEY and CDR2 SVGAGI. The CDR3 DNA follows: TGTGCCAGCAGTTACAGGGGGAACACTGAAGCTTTCTTT. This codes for CASSYRGNTEAFF.

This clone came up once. The CDR3 protein is CASNARTGLNPRDGYTF. CDR3 sequence (DNA): TGTGCCAGTAATGCCAGGACAGGACTTAATCCAAGGGATGGCTACACCTTC. The genes are TRBV19 and TRBJ1-2; 7 bases fit TRBD1. The CDR3 contains 17 residues. Trimming took 7 bases from V and 6 from J; bases not matched to a gene: 20. CDR1 and CDR2 from the germline V gene are LNHDA and SQIVND (reference sequence).

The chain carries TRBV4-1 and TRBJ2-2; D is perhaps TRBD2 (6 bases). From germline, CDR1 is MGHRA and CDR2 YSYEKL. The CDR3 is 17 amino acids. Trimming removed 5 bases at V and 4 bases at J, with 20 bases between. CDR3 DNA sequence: TGCGCCAGCAGCAAACTAATCTTAGGGGAGGTCACCGGGGAGCTGTTTTTT. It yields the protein CASSKLILGEVTGELFF.

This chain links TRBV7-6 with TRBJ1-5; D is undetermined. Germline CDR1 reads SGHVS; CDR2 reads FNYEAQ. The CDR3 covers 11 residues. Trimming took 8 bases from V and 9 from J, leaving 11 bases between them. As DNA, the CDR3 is TGTGCCAGCGGAACAGAGTCGCCCCAGCATTTT. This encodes CASGTESPQHF.